This TCR beta chain was captured by sequencing in a study of cytomegalovirus exposure and HLA in healthy donors. The primer mix had 60 Vbeta and 13 Jbeta primers. Assay used: immunoSEQ multiplex PCR; TCRdb lists only in-frame clones, some missing. The table includes 150,000 to 250,000 clones, 65% to 80% detected once. The V and J ends lost 0 bases and 4 bases respectively, with 10 bases between them. CDR3 length equals 14 residues. Germline CDR1 is SGDLS and CDR2 is YYNGEE. This sequence was found in a woman younger than 45 in good health and CMV-seropositive. The rearrangement joins TRBV9 to TRBJ1-1; D unclear. The specimen was PBMCs. CDR3 coding DNA: TGTGCCAGCAGCGTAGTAGCGGGTCCCACTGAAGCTTTCTTT. This encodes CASSVVAGPTEAFF.